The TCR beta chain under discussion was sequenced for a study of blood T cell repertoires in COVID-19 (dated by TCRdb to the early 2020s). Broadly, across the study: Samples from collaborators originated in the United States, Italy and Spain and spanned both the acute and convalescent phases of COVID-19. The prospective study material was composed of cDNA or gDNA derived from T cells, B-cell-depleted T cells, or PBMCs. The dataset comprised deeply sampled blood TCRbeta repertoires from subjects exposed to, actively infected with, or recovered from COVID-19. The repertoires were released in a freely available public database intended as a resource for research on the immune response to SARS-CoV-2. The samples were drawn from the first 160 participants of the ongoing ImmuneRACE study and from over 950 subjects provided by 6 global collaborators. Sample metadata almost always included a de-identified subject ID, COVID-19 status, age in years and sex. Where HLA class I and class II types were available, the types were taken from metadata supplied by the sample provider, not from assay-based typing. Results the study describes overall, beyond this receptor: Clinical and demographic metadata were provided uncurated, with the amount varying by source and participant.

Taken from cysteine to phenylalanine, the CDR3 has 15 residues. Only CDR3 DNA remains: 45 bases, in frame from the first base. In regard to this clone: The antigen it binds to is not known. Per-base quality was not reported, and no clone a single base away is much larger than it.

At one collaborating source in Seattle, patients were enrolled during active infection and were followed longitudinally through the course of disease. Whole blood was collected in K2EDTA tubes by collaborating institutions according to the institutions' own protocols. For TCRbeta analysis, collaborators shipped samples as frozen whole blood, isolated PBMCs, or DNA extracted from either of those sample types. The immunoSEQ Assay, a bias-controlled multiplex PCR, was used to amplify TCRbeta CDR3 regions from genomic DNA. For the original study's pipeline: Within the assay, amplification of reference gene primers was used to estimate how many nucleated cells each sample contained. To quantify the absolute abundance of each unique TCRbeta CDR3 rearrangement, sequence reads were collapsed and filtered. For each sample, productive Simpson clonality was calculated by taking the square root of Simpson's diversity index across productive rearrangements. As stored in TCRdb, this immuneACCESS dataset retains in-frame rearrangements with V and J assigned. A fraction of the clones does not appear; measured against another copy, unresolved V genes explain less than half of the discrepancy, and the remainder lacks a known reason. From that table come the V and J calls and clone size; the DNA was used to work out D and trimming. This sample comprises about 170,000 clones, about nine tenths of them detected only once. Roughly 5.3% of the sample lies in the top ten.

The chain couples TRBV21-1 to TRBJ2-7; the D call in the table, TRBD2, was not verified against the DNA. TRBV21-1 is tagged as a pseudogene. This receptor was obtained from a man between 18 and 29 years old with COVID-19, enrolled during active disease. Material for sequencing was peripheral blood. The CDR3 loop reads CASSKSRLAAYEQYF. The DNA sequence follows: TGTGCCAGCAGCAAATCACGACTAGCGGCCTACGAGCAGTACTTC.